This T cell receptor beta chain was retrieved from a study of CD8+ T cells in alopecia areata. Treatment described: oral pan-JAK inhibitor, 5-10 mg twice daily. The germline CDR1 and CDR2 sequences are SGHRS and YFSETQ. V lost 2 bases and J lost 6, with 12 bases in between. This CDR3 comprises 14 residues. Investigators isolated RNA and reverse transcribed it into cDNA to act as the sequencing template. Measured with immunoSEQ multiplex PCR; TCRdb has only the in-frame clones, and not every one. Among about 180,000 clones listed, less than 70% were seen once. The chain employs TRBV5-1 and TRBJ1-5; D remains ambiguous. The sequences come from CD8+ T cells sorted from blood, collected at week 24, from a patient treated with tofacitinib. The receptor's source is a human donor with alopecia areata. The CDR3 loop is CASSFSEVLQPQHF. For the CDR3, the DNA is TGCGCCAGCAGCTTTTCCGAAGTACTTCAGCCCCAGCATTTT. The whole variable domain, remainder taken from reference TRBV5-1 and TRBJ1-5, is KAGVTQTPRYLIKTRGQQVTLSCSPISGHRSVSWYQQTPGQGLQFLFEYFSETQRNKGNFPGRFSGRQFSNSRSEMNVSTLELGDSALYLCASSFSEVLQPQHFGDGTRLSIL.